Following are 3 T cell receptor beta chains from one sample sequenced in a study of T cell responses to AZD1222 COVID-19 vaccine. Only in-frame clones appear in the TCRdb table, and some are missing; sequencing was by immunoSEQ multiplex PCR. Among about 19,000 clones listed, 75% to 85% were seen once. The source was peripheral blood, collected 28 days after the second AZD1222 dose. These receptors were taken from an adult who received the AZD1222 COVID-19 vaccine.

The chain joins TRBV9 to TRBJ2-3; 11 bases align to TRBD2. The CDR3 loop spans 17 amino acids. V lost 0 bases, J lost 2 bases, and 5 bases stayed unmatched. CDR1 and CDR2 from the germline V gene are SGDLS and YYNGEE. The CDR3 protein is CASSVGSSGGATDTQYF. CDR3 in DNA: TGTGCCAGCAGCGTAGGTAGTAGCGGGGGGGCCACAGATACGCAGTATTTT. Based on the CDR3 plus reference TRBV9 and TRBJ2-3, the full variable domain is DSGVTQTPKHLITATGQRVTLRCSPRSGDLSVYWYQQSLDQGLQFLIQYYNGEERAKGNILERFSAQQFPDLHSELNLSSLELGDSALYFCASSVGSSGGATDTQYFGPGTRLTVL.

The rearrangement uses TRBV6-5 and TRBJ1-4; no definite D call. In germline, CDR1 is MNHEY, CDR2 SVGAGI. This CDR3 is built from 14 residues. V shed 7 bases and J shed 8 bases, with 17 bases lying between them. The CDR3 loop is CASIKGGSLEKLFF. The CDR3 DNA sequence: TGTGCCAGCATTAAAGGTGGCAGTCTGGAAAAACTGTTTTTT.

The chain links TRBV6-5 to TRBJ2-2; the D call may be TRBD1 or TRBD2 (5 bases each). The CDR3 loop spans 15 amino acids. Germline V gene data show CDR1 as MNHEY and CDR2 as SVGAGI. V shed 8 bases and J shed 1 base, with 14 bases lying between them. The CDR3 coding sequence is TGTGCCAGCTCCTGGGGACCACTGAACACCGGGGAGCTGTTTTTT. Amino acids: CASSWGPLNTGELFF.